Many counts were recorded for the clone carrying this TCR beta chain. Antigen unknown. This sample was included in a study of Graves' ophthalmopathy and Graves' hyperthyroidism. General observations from the study: In predicting ophthalmopathy progression, the model reached approximately 71% sensitivity and 72% to 85% specificity. Ophthalmopathy could be told apart from stable hyperthyroidism by a 13-signature model (about 88% sensitivity, approximately 76% specificity).

Amplification of the TCR beta CDR3 regions used RNA transcripts (as template). HTBI primers were used in a first-round RT-PCR, which preceded a second-round multiplex PCR. TCRdb ran MiXCR on the multiplex PCR reads and lists one entry per CDR3 protein. Of 150,000 or so distinct CDR3 sequences in the sample, less than 45% were seen once. The origin of this receptor is a woman aged 40 to 50 with Graves' ophthalmopathy. The sequenced material came from peripheral blood.

The chain's CDR3 is CASSAGQGGQPQHF. DNA for the CDR3: TGTGCCAGCAGCGCCGGACAGGGCGGCCAGCCCCAGCATTTT. V gene TRBV9 combines with J gene TRBJ1-5; 8 nucleotides match TRBD1. V lost 3 bases and J lost 7; bases outside the gene matches: 6. Looked up from germline, CDR1 is SGDLS and CDR2 is YYNGEE. The CDR3 has 14 residues.